This is a list of T cell receptor beta chains from one sample in a study of T-cell reconstitution after alpha-beta-depleted transplantation in children. From the PCR reads, TCRdb called clonotypes with MiXCR, one entry per CDR3 protein. The table records just over 200,000 distinct CDR3 sequences, roughly 8.1% of them present only once. The sample in question was PBMCs, mostly from graft donor cells, obtained 360 days after TCRalphabeta/CD19-depleted stem cell transplant. The receptors originated from a male patient between 2 and 15 years old who had a stem cell transplant for acute myeloid leukemia, so the T cells may come from the graft donor. The CDR3 runs from the conserved cysteine through the conserved F or W. The order of the fields is D gene, J gene, V gene, clone size, CDR3 DNA, CDR3 protein. A D gene is named only where the DNA matches it firmly. Clone size is not always given. Where it is, it says once, few, many or a class for expanded clones.

d_gene: TRBD2
j_gene: TRBJ2-1
v_gene: TRBV5-4
abundance: many
CDR3nt: TGTGCCAGCAGCCGACAACTACTAGCGGACTACAATGAGCAGTTCTTC
CDR3aa: CASSRQLLADYNEQFF

d_gene: NA
j_gene: TRBJ2-2
v_gene: TRBV24-1
abundance: many
CDR3nt: TGTGCCACCAGTAGCCGGGACCGAGGTGGGGAGCTGTTTTTT
CDR3aa: CATSSRDRGGELFF

d_gene: NA
j_gene: TRBJ2-2
v_gene: TRBV10-3
abundance: many
CDR3nt: TGTGCCGCCCACACTAGCTTTACCGGGGAGCTGTTTTTT
CDR3aa: CAAHTSFTGELFF

d_gene: NA
j_gene: TRBJ2-1
v_gene: TRBV6-5
abundance: many
CDR3nt: TGTGCCAGCAGCCAAGGAGTCAATGAGCAGTTCTTC
CDR3aa: CASSQGVNEQFF

d_gene: NA
j_gene: TRBJ2-7
v_gene: TRBV20-1
abundance: many
CDR3nt: TGCAGTGCTAGAGCGAACTCCTACGAGCAGTACTTC
CDR3aa: CSARANSYEQYF

d_gene: NA
j_gene: TRBJ1-1
v_gene: TRBV12-3/TRBV12-4
abundance: many
CDR3nt: TGTGCCAGCAGCTTAGTAACCCAAGGGTGGTCGAACACTGAAGCTTTCTTT
CDR3aa: CASSLVTQGWSNTEAFF

d_gene: NA
j_gene: TRBJ1-6
v_gene: TRBV12-3/TRBV12-4
abundance: NA
CDR3nt: TGTGCCAGCAACAAAACCTTGGAGGCGGGACATCGATCACCCCTCCACTTT
CDR3aa: CASNKTLEAGHRSPLHF

d_gene: TRBD1
j_gene: TRBJ1-2
v_gene: TRBV6-6
abundance: few
CDR3nt: TGTGCCAGCACTCAGGGACAGCCACGCGGCTACACCTTC
CDR3aa: CASTQGQPRGYTF

d_gene: NA
j_gene: TRBJ1-1
v_gene: TRBV5-8
abundance: NA
CDR3nt: TGTGCCAGCAGCTTGGTAGCGGGGGGGAACACTGAAGCTTTCTTT
CDR3aa: CASSLVAGGNTEAFF

d_gene: NA
j_gene: TRBJ2-3
v_gene: TRBV5-1
abundance: NA
CDR3nt: TGCGCCAGCAGCTTGGTGGGTTACACAGATACGCAGTATTTT
CDR3aa: CASSLVGYTDTQYF

d_gene: NA
j_gene: TRBJ2-3
v_gene: TRBV12-3/TRBV12-4
abundance: once
CDR3nt: TGTGCCAGCAGTTCATACCGGTCGGTGATAGATACGCAGTATTTT
CDR3aa: CASSSYRSVIDTQYF

d_gene: TRBD1
j_gene: TRBJ1-2
v_gene: TRBV5-5
abundance: few
CDR3nt: TGTGCCAGCAGCCCCTGGACAGGGGGCATATATGGCTACACCTTC
CDR3aa: CASSPWTGGIYGYTF

d_gene: TRBD2
j_gene: TRBJ2-5
v_gene: TRBV3-1
abundance: NA
CDR3nt: TGTGCCAGCAGAAGGAGCGGGAGTCAAGAGACCCAGTACTTC
CDR3aa: CASRRSGSQETQYF

d_gene: TRBD2
j_gene: TRBJ2-1
v_gene: TRBV2
abundance: few
CDR3nt: TGTGCCAGCAGTTCCGTCGGGGGACTAGCGGGGGGGCCTTACAATGAGCAGTTCTTC
CDR3aa: CASSSVGGLAGGPYNEQFF

d_gene: NA
j_gene: TRBJ1-4
v_gene: TRBV5-5
abundance: many
CDR3nt: TGTGCCAGCAGTCAACGGCGGAGATTCACACGGGAGGAAAAACTGTTTTTT
CDR3aa: CASSQRRRFTREEKLFF

d_gene: TRBD1
j_gene: TRBJ1-2
v_gene: TRBV7-3
abundance: many
CDR3nt: TGTGCCAGCGGACAGGACGGTGGCTACACCTTC
CDR3aa: CASGQDGGYTF

d_gene: NA
j_gene: TRBJ2-7
v_gene: TRBV12-3/TRBV12-4
abundance: NA
CDR3nt: TGTGCCAGCAGTTTAGGATCTGCCTACGAGCAGTACTTC
CDR3aa: CASSLGSAYEQYF

d_gene: TRBD2
j_gene: TRBJ2-2
v_gene: TRBV27
abundance: NA
CDR3nt: TGTGCCAGCAGTTTAGGTCTAGCGGGCCCCCCGAGCACCGGGGAGCTGTTTTTT
CDR3aa: CASSLGLAGPPSTGELFF

d_gene: TRBD1
j_gene: TRBJ2-2
v_gene: TRBV7-6
abundance: NA
CDR3nt: TGTGCCAGCAGCTTATCGGGACAGGTCTACACCGGGGAGCTGTTTTTT
CDR3aa: CASSLSGQVYTGELFF

d_gene: NA
j_gene: TRBJ2-3
v_gene: TRBV5-1
abundance: many
CDR3nt: TGCGCCAGCAGCCCCGGGAGTTTGACAGATACGCAGTATTTT
CDR3aa: CASSPGSLTDTQYF

d_gene: NA
j_gene: TRBJ2-5
v_gene: TRBV27
abundance: NA
CDR3nt: TGTGCCAGCAGTTTAACAGGGAGCCACCAAGAGACCCAGTACTTC
CDR3aa: CASSLTGSHQETQYF

d_gene: TRBD2
j_gene: TRBJ2-1
v_gene: TRBV20-1
abundance: NA
CDR3nt: TGCAGTGCTAGAGAAAGCGGGATCTACAATGAGCAGTTCTTC
CDR3aa: CSARESGIYNEQFF

d_gene: NA
j_gene: TRBJ2-1
v_gene: TRBV24-1
abundance: few
CDR3nt: TGTGCCACCAGTGATTCTCGGGACCCAACCTACAATGAGCAGTTCTTC
CDR3aa: CATSDSRDPTYNEQFF

d_gene: NA
j_gene: TRBJ1-3
v_gene: TRBV29-1
abundance: many
CDR3nt: TGCAGCATGATCGGCTCTGGAAACACCATATATTTT
CDR3aa: CSMIGSGNTIYF

d_gene: NA
j_gene: TRBJ2-5
v_gene: TRBV20-1
abundance: NA
CDR3nt: TGCAGTGCTCAGCACCTCAGAGGGTTGGAGACCCAGTACTTC
CDR3aa: CSAQHLRGLETQYF

d_gene: NA
j_gene: TRBJ2-5
v_gene: TRBV7-6
abundance: NA
CDR3nt: TGTGCCAGCAGCTGGGCGGGAGAGACCCAGTACTTC
CDR3aa: CASSWAGETQYF

d_gene: NA
j_gene: TRBJ2-5
v_gene: TRBV9
abundance: NA
CDR3nt: TGTGCCAGCAGCGTAGGAGGGGGGGAGACCCAGTACTTC
CDR3aa: CASSVGGGETQYF

d_gene: NA
j_gene: TRBJ2-1
v_gene: TRBV5-1
abundance: few
CDR3nt: TGCGCCAGCAGCTTGGCCAGGGAGTTAAATGAGCAGTTCTTC
CDR3aa: CASSLARELNEQFF

d_gene: TRBD1
j_gene: TRBJ1-2
v_gene: TRBV20-1
abundance: NA
CDR3nt: TGCAGTGCGCTCCGGGACAGGGTTTTTGGGGGCTACACCTTC
CDR3aa: CSALRDRVFGGYTF

d_gene: TRBD1
j_gene: TRBJ1-2
v_gene: TRBV20-1
abundance: NA
CDR3nt: TGCAGTGCTCCTTCGAGGACAGGGGTCTATGGCTACACCTTC
CDR3aa: CSAPSRTGVYGYTF

d_gene: TRBD1
j_gene: TRBJ1-2
v_gene: TRBV9
abundance: many
CDR3nt: TGTGCCAGCAGCTTGACAGGGAGGCCCGAGGTCGGCTACACCTTC
CDR3aa: CASSLTGRPEVGYTF

d_gene: NA
j_gene: TRBJ2-5
v_gene: TRBV20-1
abundance: few
CDR3nt: TGCAGTGCTAGAGCTCCTGGGCAAGAGACCCAGTACTTC
CDR3aa: CSARAPGQETQYF

d_gene: TRBD2
j_gene: TRBJ2-5
v_gene: TRBV5-1
abundance: few
CDR3nt: TGCGCCAGCAGCTTGGGGGGGACTAGCCTACGCCAAGAGACCCAGTACTTC
CDR3aa: CASSLGGTSLRQETQYF

d_gene: TRBD1
j_gene: TRBJ1-6
v_gene: TRBV12-3/TRBV12-4
abundance: NA
CDR3nt: TGTGCCAGCAGGGGACAGGAGAGTCCCCTCCACTTT
CDR3aa: CASRGQESPLHF

d_gene: NA
j_gene: TRBJ2-5
v_gene: TRBV6-1
abundance: many
CDR3nt: TGTGCCAGCAGTGAAGCTGCGAAGACCCAGTACTTC
CDR3aa: CASSEAAKTQYF

d_gene: NA
j_gene: TRBJ1-5
v_gene: TRBV6-2/TRBV6-3
abundance: NA
CDR3nt: TGTGCCAGCAGTTACCCCTTGCCCTTCAATCAGCCCCAGCATTTT
CDR3aa: CASSYPLPFNQPQHF

d_gene: NA
j_gene: TRBJ1-2
v_gene: TRBV10-3
abundance: many
CDR3nt: TGTGCCATCACCTCGGAAGCTAACTATGGCTACACCTTC
CDR3aa: CAITSEANYGYTF

d_gene: TRBD2
j_gene: TRBJ2-1
v_gene: TRBV5-1
abundance: NA
CDR3nt: TGCGCCAGCAGCTTGGGGACTAGCGGGACCCCGTTTGAGCAGTTCTTC
CDR3aa: CASSLGTSGTPFEQFF

d_gene: TRBD1
j_gene: TRBJ2-7
v_gene: TRBV6-5
abundance: few
CDR3nt: TGTGCCAGCAGAACCGGGACAGGGGCCTCCTACGAGCAGTACTTC
CDR3aa: CASRTGTGASYEQYF

d_gene: NA
j_gene: TRBJ2-7
v_gene: TRBV5-1
abundance: many
CDR3nt: TGCGCCAGCAGCTTGGGGAGGGGCCCCTACGAGCAGTACTTC
CDR3aa: CASSLGRGPYEQYF

d_gene: TRBD1
j_gene: TRBJ2-2
v_gene: TRBV7-7
abundance: NA
CDR3nt: TGTGCTAGCAGCTTATCCTCCAGGGGGATGGGGGAGCTGTTTTTT
CDR3aa: CASSLSSRGMGELFF

d_gene: NA
j_gene: TRBJ1-5
v_gene: TRBV11-2
abundance: NA
CDR3nt: TGTGCCAGCAGCTTACAGGGGACGGGCAAGCCCCAGCATTTT
CDR3aa: CASSLQGTGKPQHF

d_gene: TRBD2
j_gene: TRBJ2-1
v_gene: TRBV27
abundance: NA
CDR3nt: TGTGCCAGCAGCCCCGGGACTAGCGGTAACAATGAGCAGTTCTTC
CDR3aa: CASSPGTSGNNEQFF

d_gene: NA
j_gene: TRBJ2-1
v_gene: TRBV19
abundance: many
CDR3nt: TGTGCCAGTAGTATCGACGCGAGATTATACAATGAGCAGTTCTTC
CDR3aa: CASSIDARLYNEQFF

d_gene: TRBD2
j_gene: TRBJ2-1
v_gene: TRBV20-1
abundance: NA
CDR3nt: TGCAGTGCCAACAACGGGAGGAGCTCCTACAATGAGCAGTTCTTC
CDR3aa: CSANNGRSSYNEQFF

d_gene: NA
j_gene: TRBJ1-5
v_gene: TRBV7-8
abundance: many
CDR3nt: TGTGCCAGCAGCTTAGCGATCCTGGGCAATCAGCCCCAGCATTTT
CDR3aa: CASSLAILGNQPQHF

d_gene: NA
j_gene: TRBJ2-3
v_gene: TRBV6-1
abundance: many
CDR3nt: TGTGCCAGTTACAGGGCTTCTAGCACAGATACGCAGTATTTT
CDR3aa: CASYRASSTDTQYF

d_gene: NA
j_gene: TRBJ1-5
v_gene: TRBV2
abundance: NA
CDR3nt: TGTGCCAGCAGTGATTCCTCCGGAAACAATCAGCCCCAGCATTTT
CDR3aa: CASSDSSGNNQPQHF

d_gene: NA
j_gene: TRBJ1-1
v_gene: TRBV18
abundance: NA
CDR3nt: TGTGCCAGCTCCCGGGGCCGTGAAGCTTTCTTT
CDR3aa: CASSRGREAFF

d_gene: NA
j_gene: TRBJ2-5
v_gene: TRBV10-3
abundance: NA
CDR3nt: TGTGCCATCAGAACAGAGGGCCAAGAGACCCAGTACTTC
CDR3aa: CAIRTEGQETQYF

d_gene: NA
j_gene: TRBJ2-1
v_gene: TRBV6-2/TRBV6-3
abundance: NA
CDR3nt: TGTGCCAGCAGTTACACGGACAGGGAGGGTTACAATGAGCAGTTCTTC
CDR3aa: CASSYTDREGYNEQFF

d_gene: NA
j_gene: TRBJ1-4
v_gene: TRBV12-3/TRBV12-4
abundance: few
CDR3nt: TGTGCCAGCAGTTGGGGACGGATTAATGAAAAACTGTTTTTT
CDR3aa: CASSWGRINEKLFF

d_gene: TRBD2
j_gene: TRBJ2-5
v_gene: TRBV12-3/TRBV12-4
abundance: many
CDR3nt: TGTGCCAGCACTTTTAGCGGGGGGGAAGAGACCCAGTACTTC
CDR3aa: CASTFSGGEETQYF

d_gene: NA
j_gene: TRBJ1-3
v_gene: TRBV11-2
abundance: few
CDR3nt: TGTGCCAGCAGCTTAAAATCGACTGACCGGCCTCCTGGAAACACCATATATTTT
CDR3aa: CASSLKSTDRPPGNTIYF

d_gene: TRBD2
j_gene: TRBJ2-5
v_gene: TRBV27
abundance: many
CDR3nt: TGTGCCAGCAGTCCCCAGACTAGCGGGGAAGAGACCCAGTACTTC
CDR3aa: CASSPQTSGEETQYF

d_gene: TRBD2
j_gene: TRBJ2-7
v_gene: TRBV7-8
abundance: NA
CDR3nt: TGTGCCAGCACCTACCCAGCGGGATGGGGCTCCTACGAGCAGTACTTC
CDR3aa: CASTYPAGWGSYEQYF

d_gene: NA
j_gene: TRBJ2-7
v_gene: TRBV7-9
abundance: NA
CDR3nt: TGTGCCAGCAGCTTAGGGCGGGGTATAACCTACGAGCAGTACTTC
CDR3aa: CASSLGRGITYEQYF

d_gene: NA
j_gene: TRBJ2-7
v_gene: TRBV7-9
abundance: many
CDR3nt: TGTGCCAGCGTACGGGGTCCTAGCTTATTCTACGAGCAGTACTTC
CDR3aa: CASVRGPSLFYEQYF

d_gene: NA
j_gene: TRBJ2-3
v_gene: TRBV18
abundance: NA
CDR3nt: TGTGCCAGCTCACCGGGGTGGGGCACAGATACGCAGTATTTT
CDR3aa: CASSPGWGTDTQYF

d_gene: NA
j_gene: TRBJ1-2
v_gene: TRBV20-1
abundance: NA
CDR3nt: TGCAGTGCTAGTCAGGGAGGGAACTATGGCTACACCTTC
CDR3aa: CSASQGGNYGYTF